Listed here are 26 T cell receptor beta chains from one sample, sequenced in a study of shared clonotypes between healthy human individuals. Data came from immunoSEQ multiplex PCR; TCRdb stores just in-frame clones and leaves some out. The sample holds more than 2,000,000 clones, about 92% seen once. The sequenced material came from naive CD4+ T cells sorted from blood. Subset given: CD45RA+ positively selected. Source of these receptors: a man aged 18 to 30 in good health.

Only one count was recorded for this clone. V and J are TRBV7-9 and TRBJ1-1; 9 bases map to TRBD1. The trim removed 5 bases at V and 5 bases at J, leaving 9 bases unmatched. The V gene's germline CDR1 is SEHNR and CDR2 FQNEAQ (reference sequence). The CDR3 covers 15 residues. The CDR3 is CASSPKQGAGTEAFF. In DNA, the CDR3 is TGTGCCAGCAGCCCGAAACAGGGGGCAGGGACTGAAGCTTTCTTT.

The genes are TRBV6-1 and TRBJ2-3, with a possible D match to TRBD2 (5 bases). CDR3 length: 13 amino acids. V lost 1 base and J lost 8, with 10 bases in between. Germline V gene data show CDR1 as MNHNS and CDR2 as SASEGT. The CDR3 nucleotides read TGTGCCAGCAGTGAAGAGTTCAGCGGTACGCAGTATTTT. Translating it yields CASSEEFSGTQYF.

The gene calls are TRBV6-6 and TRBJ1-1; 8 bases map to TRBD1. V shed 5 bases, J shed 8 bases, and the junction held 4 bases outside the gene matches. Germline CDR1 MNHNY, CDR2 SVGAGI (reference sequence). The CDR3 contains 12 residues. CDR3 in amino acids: CASSTDRVEAFF. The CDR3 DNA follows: TGTGCCAGCAGTACGGACAGGGTGGAAGCTTTCTTT.

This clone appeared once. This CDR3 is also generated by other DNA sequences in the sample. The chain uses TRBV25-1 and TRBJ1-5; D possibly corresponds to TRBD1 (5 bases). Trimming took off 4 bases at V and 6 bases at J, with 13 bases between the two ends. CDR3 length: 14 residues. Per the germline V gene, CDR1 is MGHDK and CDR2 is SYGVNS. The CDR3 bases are TGTGCCAGCAGTGGGGCGGGGGGAGGTCAGCCCCAGCATTTT. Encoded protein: CASSGAGGGQPQHF. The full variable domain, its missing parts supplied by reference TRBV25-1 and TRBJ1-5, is EADIYQTPRYLVIGTGKKITLECSQTMGHDKMYWYQQDPGMELHLIHYSYGVNSTEKGDLSSESTVSRIRTEHFPLTLESARPSHTSQYLCASSGAGGGQPQHFGDGTRLSIL.

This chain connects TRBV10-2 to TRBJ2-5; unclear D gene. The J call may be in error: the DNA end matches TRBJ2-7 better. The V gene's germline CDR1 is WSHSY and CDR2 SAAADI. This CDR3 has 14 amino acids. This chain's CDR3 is CASSVSAGSYEQYF. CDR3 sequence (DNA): TGCGCCAGCAGCGTTTCAGCCGGCTCCTACGAGCAGTACTTC.

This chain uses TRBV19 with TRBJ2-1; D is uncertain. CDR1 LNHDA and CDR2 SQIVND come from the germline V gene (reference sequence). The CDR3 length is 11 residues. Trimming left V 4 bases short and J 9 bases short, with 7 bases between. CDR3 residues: CASSKLTEQFF. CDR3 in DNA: TGTGCCAGTAGTAAGCTCACTGAGCAGTTCTTC.

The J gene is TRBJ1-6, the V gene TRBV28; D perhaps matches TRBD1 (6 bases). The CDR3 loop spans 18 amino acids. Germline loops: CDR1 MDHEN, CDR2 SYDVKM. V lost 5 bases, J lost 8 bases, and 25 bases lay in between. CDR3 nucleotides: TGTGCCAGCAGTGGGGTAGGGACAAGGATGCGCTTAGATTCACCCCTCCACTTT. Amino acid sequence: CASSGVGTRMRLDSPLHF. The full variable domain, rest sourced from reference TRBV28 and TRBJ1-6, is DVKVTQSSRYLVKRTGEKVFLECVQDMDHENMFWYRQDPGLGLRLIYFSYDVKMKEKGDIPEGYSVSREKKERFSLILESASTNQTSMYLCASSGVGTRMRLDSPLHFGNGTRLTVT.

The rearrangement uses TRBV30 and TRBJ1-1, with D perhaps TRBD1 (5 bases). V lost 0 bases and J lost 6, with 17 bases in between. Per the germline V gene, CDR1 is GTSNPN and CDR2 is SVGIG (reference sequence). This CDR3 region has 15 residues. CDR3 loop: CAWSVSAGFRAEAFF. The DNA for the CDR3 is TGTGCCTGGAGTGTAAGCGCAGGGTTCAGGGCTGAAGCTTTCTTT. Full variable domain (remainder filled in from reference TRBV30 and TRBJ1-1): SQTIHQWPATLVQPVGSPLSLECTVEGTSNPNLYWYRQAAGRGLQLLFYSVGIGQISSEVPQNLSASRPQDRQFILSSKKLLLSDSGFYLCAWSVSAGFRAEAFFGQGTRLTVV.

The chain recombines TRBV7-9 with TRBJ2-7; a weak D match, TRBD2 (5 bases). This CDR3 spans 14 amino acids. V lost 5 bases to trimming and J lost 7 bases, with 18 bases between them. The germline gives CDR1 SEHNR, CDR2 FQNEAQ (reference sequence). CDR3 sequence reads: CASSQTMPRGEQYF. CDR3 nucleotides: TGTGCCAGCAGCCAGACTATGCCCCGAGGGGAGCAGTACTTC.

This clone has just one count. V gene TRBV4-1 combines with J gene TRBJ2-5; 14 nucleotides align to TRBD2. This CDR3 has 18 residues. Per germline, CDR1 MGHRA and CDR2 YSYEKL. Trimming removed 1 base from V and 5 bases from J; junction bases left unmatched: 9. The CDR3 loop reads CASSQGETSGRAEETQYF. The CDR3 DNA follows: TGCGCCAGCAGCCAAGGGGAGACTAGCGGGAGGGCGGAGGAGACCCAGTACTTC.

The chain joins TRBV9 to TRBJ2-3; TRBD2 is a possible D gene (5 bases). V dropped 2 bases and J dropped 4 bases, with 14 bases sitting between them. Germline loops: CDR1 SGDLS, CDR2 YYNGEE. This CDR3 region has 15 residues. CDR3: CASSVRWERADTQYF. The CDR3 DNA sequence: TGTGCCAGCAGCGTTAGGTGGGAGAGGGCAGATACGCAGTATTTT.

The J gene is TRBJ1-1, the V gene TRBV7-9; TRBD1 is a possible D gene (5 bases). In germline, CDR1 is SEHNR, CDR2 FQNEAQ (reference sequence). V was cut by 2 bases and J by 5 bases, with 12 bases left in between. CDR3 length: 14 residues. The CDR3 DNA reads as TGTGCCAGCAGCTTAAAGTCAGGGCGGACTGAAGCTTTCTTT. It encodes CASSLKSGRTEAFF.

The CDR3 sequence is CASSLTGLADKETQYF. The CDR3 nucleotides are TGTGCCAGCAGCTTAACCGGACTAGCGGACAAAGAGACCCAGTACTTC. The chain recombines TRBV7-9 with TRBJ2-5; 10 bases are a match to TRBD2. The CDR3 covers 16 residues. The germline CDR1 and CDR2 sequences are SEHNR and FQNEAQ (reference sequence). Germline trimming cut 2 bases from V and 3 bases from J; bases unmatched to any gene: 6. The entire variable domain, with the rest obtained from reference TRBV7-9 and TRBJ2-5, is as follows: DTGVSQNPRHKITKRGQNVTFRCDPISEHNRLYWYRQTLGQGPEFLTYFQNEAQLEKSRLLSDRFSAERPKGSFSTLEIQRTEQGDSAMYLCASSLTGLADKETQYFGPGTRLLVL.

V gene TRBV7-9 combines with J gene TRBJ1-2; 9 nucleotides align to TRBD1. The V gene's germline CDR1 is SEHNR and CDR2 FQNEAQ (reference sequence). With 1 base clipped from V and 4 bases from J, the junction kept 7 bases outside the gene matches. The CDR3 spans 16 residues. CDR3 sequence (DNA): TGTGCCAGCAGCTTAGATAGGACAGGGGTCAGCTATGGCTACACCTTC. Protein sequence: CASSLDRTGVSYGYTF.

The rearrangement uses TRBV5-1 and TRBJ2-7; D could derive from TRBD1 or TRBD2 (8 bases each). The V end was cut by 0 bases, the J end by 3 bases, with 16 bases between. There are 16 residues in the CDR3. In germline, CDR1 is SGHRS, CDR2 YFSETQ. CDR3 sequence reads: CASSLVAGQANYEQYF. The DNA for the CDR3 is TGCGCCAGCAGCTTGGTAGCGGGACAGGCCAACTACGAGCAGTACTTC. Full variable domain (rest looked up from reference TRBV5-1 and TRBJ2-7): KAGVTQTPRYLIKTRGQQVTLSCSPISGHRSVSWYQQTPGQGLQFLFEYFSETQRNKGNFPGRFSGRQFSNSRSEMNVSTLELGDSALYLCASSLVAGQANYEQYFGPGTRLTVT.

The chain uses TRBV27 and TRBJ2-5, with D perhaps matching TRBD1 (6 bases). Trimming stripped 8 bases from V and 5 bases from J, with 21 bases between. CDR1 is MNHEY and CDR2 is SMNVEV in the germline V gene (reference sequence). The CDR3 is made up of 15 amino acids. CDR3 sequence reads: CASVSFSHREETQYF. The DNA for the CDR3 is TGTGCCAGCGTATCATTTTCCCACAGGGAGGAGACCCAGTACTTC.

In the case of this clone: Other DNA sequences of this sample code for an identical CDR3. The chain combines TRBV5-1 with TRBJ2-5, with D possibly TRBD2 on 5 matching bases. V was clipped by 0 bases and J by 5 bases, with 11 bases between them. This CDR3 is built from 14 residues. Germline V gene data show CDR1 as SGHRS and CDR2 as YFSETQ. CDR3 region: CASSLGTAGETQYF. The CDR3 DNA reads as TGCGCCAGCAGCTTGGGGACGGCGGGCGAGACCCAGTACTTC.

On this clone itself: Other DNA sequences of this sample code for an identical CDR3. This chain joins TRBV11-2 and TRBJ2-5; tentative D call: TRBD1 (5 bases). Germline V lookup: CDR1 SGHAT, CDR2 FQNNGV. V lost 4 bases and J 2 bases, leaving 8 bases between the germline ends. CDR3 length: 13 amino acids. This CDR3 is CASSSGIQETQYF. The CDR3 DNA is TGTGCCAGCAGCTCAGGGATACAAGAGACCCAGTACTTC.

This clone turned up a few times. In DNA, the CDR3 is TGTGCCAGCAGCTTACTAGCGGGAGGGAGCGAGCAGTACTTC. It encodes CASSLLAGGSEQYF. The V gene is TRBV7-8, the J gene TRBJ2-7, with 12 bases fitting TRBD2. The V gene end was trimmed by 2 bases and the J gene end by 6 bases; junction bases not matched to a gene: 2. The CDR3 has 14 amino acids. Germline-derived CDR1 and CDR2 are SGHVS and FQNEAQ.

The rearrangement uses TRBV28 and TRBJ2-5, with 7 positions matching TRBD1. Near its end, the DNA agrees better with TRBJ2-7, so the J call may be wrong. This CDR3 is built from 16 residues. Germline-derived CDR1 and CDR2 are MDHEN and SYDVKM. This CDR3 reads CASSLSWDSPSYEQYF. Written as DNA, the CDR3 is TGTGCCAGCAGTTTGTCCTGGGACAGTCCCTCCTACGAGCAGTACTTC.

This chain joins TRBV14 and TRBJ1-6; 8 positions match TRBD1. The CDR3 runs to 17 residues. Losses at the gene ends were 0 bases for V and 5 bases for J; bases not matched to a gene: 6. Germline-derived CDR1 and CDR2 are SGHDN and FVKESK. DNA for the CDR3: TGTGCCAGCAGCCAAGATCCAGGGGGCTACCATAATTCACCCCTCCACTTT. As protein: CASSQDPGGYHNSPLHF.

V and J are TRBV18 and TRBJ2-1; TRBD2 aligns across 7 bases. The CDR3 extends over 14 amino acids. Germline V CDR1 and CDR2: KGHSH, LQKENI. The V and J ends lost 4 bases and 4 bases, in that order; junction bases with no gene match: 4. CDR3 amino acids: CASSLLAEYNEQFF. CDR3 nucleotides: TGTGCCAGCTCACTTCTAGCGGAGTACAATGAGCAGTTCTTC.

Here the CDR3 reads CASSQGLGPYGYTF. The CDR3 DNA is TGTGCCAGCAGCCAAGGTCTGGGGCCCTATGGCTACACCTTC. V is TRBV14 and J is TRBJ1-2, with D perhaps TRBD1 (5 bases). CDR3 length: 14 residues. The V gene's germline CDR1 is SGHDN and CDR2 FVKESK. The ends were cut back, 1 base at V and 4 bases at J, with 10 bases in the middle.

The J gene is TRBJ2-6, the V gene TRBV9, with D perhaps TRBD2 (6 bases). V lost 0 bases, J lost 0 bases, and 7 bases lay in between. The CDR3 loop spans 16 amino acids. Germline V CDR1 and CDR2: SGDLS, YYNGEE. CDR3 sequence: CASSVEGGSGANVLTF. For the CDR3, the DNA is TGTGCCAGCAGCGTAGAGGGAGGCTCTGGGGCCAACGTCCTGACTTTC.

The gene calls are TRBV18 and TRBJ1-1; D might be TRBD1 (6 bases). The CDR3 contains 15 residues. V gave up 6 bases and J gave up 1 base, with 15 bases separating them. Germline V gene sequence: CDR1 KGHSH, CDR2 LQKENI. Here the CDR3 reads CASSLRQDQNTEAFF. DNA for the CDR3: TGTGCCAGCTCTCTTCGACAGGATCAGAACACTGAAGCTTTCTTT.

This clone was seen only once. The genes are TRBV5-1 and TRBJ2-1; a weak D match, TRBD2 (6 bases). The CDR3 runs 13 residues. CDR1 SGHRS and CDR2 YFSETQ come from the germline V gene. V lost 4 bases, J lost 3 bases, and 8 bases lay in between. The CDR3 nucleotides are TGCGCCAGCAGCATGCGGGACTACAATGAGCAGTTCTTC. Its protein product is CASSMRDYNEQFF.